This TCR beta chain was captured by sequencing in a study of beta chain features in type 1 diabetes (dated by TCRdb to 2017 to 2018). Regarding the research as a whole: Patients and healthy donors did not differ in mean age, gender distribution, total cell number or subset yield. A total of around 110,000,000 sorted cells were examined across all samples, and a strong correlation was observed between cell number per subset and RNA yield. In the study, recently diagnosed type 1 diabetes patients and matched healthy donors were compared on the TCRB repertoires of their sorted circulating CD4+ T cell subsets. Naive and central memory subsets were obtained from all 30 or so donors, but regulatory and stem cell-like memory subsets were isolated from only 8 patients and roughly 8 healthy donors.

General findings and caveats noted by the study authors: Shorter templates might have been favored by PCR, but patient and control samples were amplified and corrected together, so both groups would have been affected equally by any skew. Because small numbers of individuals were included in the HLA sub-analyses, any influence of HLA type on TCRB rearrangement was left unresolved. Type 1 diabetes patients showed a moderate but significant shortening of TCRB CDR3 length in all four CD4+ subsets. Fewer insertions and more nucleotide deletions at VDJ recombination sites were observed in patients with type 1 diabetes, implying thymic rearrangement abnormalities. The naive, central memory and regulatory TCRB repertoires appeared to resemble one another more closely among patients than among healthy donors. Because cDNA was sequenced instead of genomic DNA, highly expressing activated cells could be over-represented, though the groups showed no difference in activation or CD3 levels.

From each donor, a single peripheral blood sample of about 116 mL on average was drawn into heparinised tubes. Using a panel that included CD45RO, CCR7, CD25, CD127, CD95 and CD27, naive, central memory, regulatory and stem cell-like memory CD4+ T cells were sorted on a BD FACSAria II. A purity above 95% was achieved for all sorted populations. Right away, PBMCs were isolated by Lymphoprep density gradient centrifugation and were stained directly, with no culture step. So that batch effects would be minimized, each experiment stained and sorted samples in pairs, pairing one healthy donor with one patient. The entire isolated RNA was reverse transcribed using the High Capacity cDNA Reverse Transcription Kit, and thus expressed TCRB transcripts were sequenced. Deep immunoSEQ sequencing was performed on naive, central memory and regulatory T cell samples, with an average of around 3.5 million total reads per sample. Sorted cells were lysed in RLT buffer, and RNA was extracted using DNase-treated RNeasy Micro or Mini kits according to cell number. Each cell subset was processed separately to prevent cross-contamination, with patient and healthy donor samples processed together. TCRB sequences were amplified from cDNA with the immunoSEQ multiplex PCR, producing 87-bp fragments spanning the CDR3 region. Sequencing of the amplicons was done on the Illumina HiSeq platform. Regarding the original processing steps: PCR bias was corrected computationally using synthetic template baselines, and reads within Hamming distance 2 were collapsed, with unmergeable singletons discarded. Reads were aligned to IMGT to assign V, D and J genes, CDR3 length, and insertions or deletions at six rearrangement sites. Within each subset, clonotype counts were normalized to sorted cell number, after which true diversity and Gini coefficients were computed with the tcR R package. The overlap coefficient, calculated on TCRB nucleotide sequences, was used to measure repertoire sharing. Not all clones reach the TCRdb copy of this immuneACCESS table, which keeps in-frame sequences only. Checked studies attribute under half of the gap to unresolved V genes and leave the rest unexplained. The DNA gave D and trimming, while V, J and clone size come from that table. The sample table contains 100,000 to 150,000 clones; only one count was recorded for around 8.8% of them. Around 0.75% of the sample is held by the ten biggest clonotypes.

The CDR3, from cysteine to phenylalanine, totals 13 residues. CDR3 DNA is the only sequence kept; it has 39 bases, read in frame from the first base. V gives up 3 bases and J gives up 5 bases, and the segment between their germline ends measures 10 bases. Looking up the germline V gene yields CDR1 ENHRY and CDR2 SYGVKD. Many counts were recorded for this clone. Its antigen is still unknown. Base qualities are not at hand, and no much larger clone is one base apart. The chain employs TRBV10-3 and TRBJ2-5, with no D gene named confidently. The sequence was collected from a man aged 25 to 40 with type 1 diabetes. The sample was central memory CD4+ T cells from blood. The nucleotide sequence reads TGTGCCATCAGTGATTCGGGTTCGGAGACCCAGTACTTC. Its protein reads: CAISDSGSETQYF.